A single sample is the source of the 28 T cell receptor beta chains below, sequenced in a study of chemoradiotherapy in HPV16-positive cancers (dated 2022 in TCRdb). Preparation of the library involved the immunoSEQ multiplex PCR assay. TCRdb took this table from immuneACCESS and kept in-frame rearrangements with V and J called. Such tables lack part of the clones; where checked against another copy, unresolved V genes explain under half of the gap, and the rest is unexplained. This sample lists about 22,000 clones; roughly 90% were detected once. Just under 6% of the sample is taken by the ten largest. The material sequenced was blood, taken from a patient who underwent chemoradiotherapy. Receptors were obtained from a human donor with HPV-associated anogenital cancer.

This sequence joins TRBV7-8 and TRBJ1-2; 7 bases align to TRBD1. Germline V lookup: CDR1 SGHVS, CDR2 FQNEAQ. V trimming: 5 bases; J trimming: 3 bases; junction bases outside the gene matches: 6. The CDR3 has 14 amino acids. The CDR3: CASSPGQGDYGYTF. The CDR3 nucleotides are TGTGCCAGCAGCCCGGGCCAGGGGGACTATGGCTACACCTTC.

The V gene is TRBV25-1, the J gene TRBJ2-1, with 9 nucleotides matching TRBD2. Germline CDR1 is MGHDK and CDR2 is SYGVNS. J gave up 5 bases and V 2 bases, and 1 base lay outside the gene matches. This CDR3 is built from 14 residues. The CDR3 protein is CASSERLADNEQFF. DNA for the CDR3: TGTGCCAGCAGTGAACGACTAGCGGACAATGAGCAGTTCTTC.

J is TRBJ2-7 and V is TRBV12-5; TRBD2 aligns across 12 bases. The V gene end was trimmed by 5 bases and the J gene end by 5 bases; junction bases not matched to a gene: 1. This CDR3 contains 13 residues. In germline, CDR1 is LGHNT, CDR2 FRNRAP. CDR3 coding DNA: TGTGCTAGTGGTCTAGCGGGGGGGCACGAGCAGTACTTC. Amino acids: CASGLAGGHEQYF. The full variable domain, rest sourced from reference TRBV12-5 and TRBJ2-7, is DARVTQTPRHKVTEMGQEVTMRCQPILGHNTVFWYRQTMMQGLELLAYFRNRAPLDDSGMPKDRFSAEMPDATLATLKIQPSEPRDSAVYFCASGLAGGHEQYFGPGTRLTVT.

The chain couples TRBV9 to TRBJ1-6, with D hard to call. The CDR3 has 15 amino acids. CDR1 is SGDLS and CDR2 is YYNGEE in the germline V gene. V was cut by 3 bases and J by 10 bases, with 17 bases left in between. The CDR3 bases are TGTGCCAGCAGCGATCACCGGGATTCGGGATCACCCCTCCACTTT. The encoded protein is CASSDHRDSGSPLHF.

The chain carries TRBV20-1 and TRBJ1-4; the D is unclear. This CDR3 is 11 amino acids long. Trimming removed 5 bases from V and 8 bases from J, with 9 bases in between. Germline CDR1 reads DFQATT; CDR2 reads SNEGSKA (reference sequence). CDR3 sequence: CSAAVPEKLFF. CDR3 bases: TGCAGTGCTGCGGTCCCCGAAAAACTGTTTTTT.

The CDR3 DNA is TGTGCCAGCAGCTGGGGAATGGATACGCAGTATTTT. Protein: CASSWGMDTQYF. The chain is built from TRBV7-9 and TRBJ2-3; no clear D. The CDR3 is 12 residues long. Trimming left V 4 bases short and J 6 bases short, with 8 bases between. CDR1 and CDR2 (germline): SEHNR, FQNEAQ (reference sequence).

CDR3 sequence reads: CASSIRTGGDYGYTF. In DNA, the CDR3 is TGTGCCAGCAGTATCAGGACAGGGGGCGACTATGGCTACACCTTC. The chain has TRBV6-1 and TRBJ1-2, with 11 positions matching TRBD1. This CDR3 is 15 amino acids long. V was clipped by 5 bases and J by 3 bases; unmatched bases: 5. Germline CDR1 is MNHNS and CDR2 is SASEGT.

The chain employs TRBV18 and TRBJ2-1, with 10 bases that match TRBD2. This CDR3 spans 20 amino acids. Germline-derived CDR1 and CDR2 are KGHSH and LQKENI. Unmatched junction bases numbered 13, after V lost 2 bases and J lost 0 bases. The CDR3 protein is CASSPRSSGGPSSSYNEQFF. DNA for the CDR3: TGTGCCAGCTCACCAAGGAGTAGCGGGGGGCCCTCAAGCTCCTACAATGAGCAGTTCTTC. The variable domain in full, completed from reference TRBV18 and TRBJ2-1, reads NAGVMQNPRHLVRRRGQEARLRCSPMKGHSHVYWYRQLPEEGLKFMVYLQKENIIDESGMPKERFSAEFPKEGPSILRIQQVVRGDSAAYFCASSPRSSGGPSSSYNEQFFGPGTRLTVL.

The chain employs TRBV6-5 and TRBJ1-2, with D possibly being TRBD1 (6 bases). From germline, CDR1 is MNHEY and CDR2 SVGAGI. The ends were cut back, 6 bases at V and 6 bases at J, with 14 bases in the middle. This CDR3 contains 13 residues. CDR3 DNA sequence: TGTGCCAGCAGCCTCTCGGGGACAAATGGCTACACCTTC. Translation: CASSLSGTNGYTF.

V usage is TRBV5-1 and J usage is TRBJ1-6, with 10 positions matching TRBD1. Germline values: CDR1 SGHRS, CDR2 YFSETQ. The CDR3 spans 15 residues. The junction had 8 bases not matched to a gene; V was cut back by 4 bases and J by 10 bases. The CDR3 loop reads CASSPTGGKESPLHF. For the CDR3, the DNA is TGCGCCAGCAGCCCGACAGGGGGCAAGGAGTCACCCCTCCACTTT.

This chain links TRBV11-2 with TRBJ2-7, with 10 bases that match TRBD1. The V segment lost 1 base and the J segment 3 bases; nucleotides outside the gene matches: 0. Germline V gene sequence: CDR1 SGHAT, CDR2 FQNNGV. This CDR3 has 14 amino acids. The CDR3 spells CASSLGTGGYEQYF. DNA for the CDR3: TGTGCCAGCAGCTTAGGGACAGGGGGCTACGAGCAGTACTTC.

The chain uses TRBV6-8 and TRBJ1-2; D remains unclear. This CDR3 contains 14 residues. Germline V lookup: CDR1 MNHGY, CDR2 SAAAGT. V was clipped by 7 bases and J by 4 bases, with 16 bases between them. The CDR3 bases are TGTGCCAGCATGGGTAGTAGGTTCCGCTATGGCTACACCTTC. Amino acids: CASMGSRFRYGYTF.

As for this clone: Other DNA sequences from this sample encode an identical CDR3 as well. The chain uses TRBV5-1 and TRBJ2-3; 8 positions agree with TRBD2. V was clipped by 1 base and J by 3 bases; unmatched bases: 4. The CDR3 is 15 residues long. CDR1 is SGHRS and CDR2 is YFSETQ in the germline V gene. CDR3 coding DNA: TGCGCCAGCAGCTTGAGGGGACTAGGGACAGATACGCAGTATTTT. It encodes CASSLRGLGTDTQYF.

The V call is TRBV7-6, the J call TRBJ1-4, with D maybe TRBD1 (5 bases). V was pared by 5 bases and J by 5 bases, with 15 bases between. CDR1 and CDR2 (germline): SGHVS, FNYEAQ. The CDR3 has 15 amino acids. For the CDR3, the DNA is TGTGCCAGCAGCCCAGACGGGACGCGGAATGAAAAACTGTTTTTT. This encodes CASSPDGTRNEKLFF.

With respect to this clone: A read error may produce the germline difference seen at one junction end. This sequence joins TRBV6-6 and TRBJ2-3, with 8 bases matching TRBD2. This CDR3 region has 16 residues. Per germline, CDR1 MNHNY and CDR2 SVGAGI (reference sequence). The CDR3 spells CASSYKREGPTGTQYF. CDR3 nucleotide sequence: TGTGCCAGCAGTTACAAACGGGAGGGCCCCACAGGTACGCAGTATTTT.

The V call is TRBV30, the J call TRBJ1-6; TRBD1 aligns across 7 bases. Looked up from germline, CDR1 is GTSNPN and CDR2 is SVGIG (reference sequence). J was trimmed by 0 bases and V by 4 bases; bases with no gene match: 9. This CDR3 is 17 amino acids long. CDR3 amino acids: CAWKMGQLFSYNSPLHF. The CDR3 nucleotides read TGTGCCTGGAAGATGGGACAGCTCTTCTCCTATAATTCACCCCTCCACTTT.

On this clone: The same CDR3 also results from other DNA sequences found in this sample. The chain combines TRBV7-9 with TRBJ1-1; D gene ambiguous. Deletions cut 6 bases from V and 7 bases from J, with 15 bases between. CDR1 is SEHNR and CDR2 is FQNEAQ in the germline V gene (reference sequence). The CDR3 is 13 amino acids. CDR3 sequence (DNA): TGTGCCAGCAGTAATCCCGGAGCCATTGAAGCTTTCTTT. Its translation is CASSNPGAIEAFF.

The J gene is TRBJ1-6, the V gene TRBV19, with D possibly TRBD1 on 5 matching bases. Germline V gene sequence: CDR1 LNHDA, CDR2 SQIVND (reference sequence). V was trimmed by 6 bases and J by 10 bases, leaving 19 bases between them. The CDR3 runs to 15 residues. CDR3 amino acids: CASRTPGPTGSPLHF. CDR3 nucleotide sequence: TGTGCCAGTAGGACACCAGGGCCTACTGGGTCACCCCTCCACTTT. Based on the CDR3 plus reference TRBV19 and TRBJ1-6, the full variable domain is DGGITQSPKYLFRKEGQNVTLSCEQNLNHDAMYWYRQDPGQGLRLIYYSQIVNDFQKGDIAEGYSVSREKKESFPLTVTSAQKNPTAFYLCASRTPGPTGSPLHFGNGTRLTVT.

The DNA for the CDR3 is TGTGCCAGCACCGCACTCGACAAAGCCAGCTATGGCTACACCTTC. Translating it yields CASTALDKASYGYTF. J is TRBJ1-2 and V is TRBV5-6; the D is unclear. CDR1 SGHDT and CDR2 YYEEEE come from the germline V gene. Trimming removed 6 bases from V and 4 bases from J, with 19 bases in between. This CDR3 contains 15 residues.

V gene TRBV27 combines with J gene TRBJ1-1, with 8 nucleotides matching TRBD1. The J segment lost 2 bases and the V segment lost 3 bases, leaving 11 bases of the junction unmatched. Germline loops: CDR1 MNHEY, CDR2 SMNVEV (reference sequence). This CDR3 has 17 amino acids. The CDR3 here is CASSFQGAGEVNTEAFF. In DNA form, the CDR3 reads TGTGCCAGCAGTTTTCAGGGGGCGGGTGAAGTTAACACTGAAGCTTTCTTT.

This clone was seen just once. The chain uses TRBV27 and TRBJ2-5; tentatively, D is TRBD1 or TRBD2 (5 bases each). Germline CDR1 is MNHEY and CDR2 is SMNVEV (reference sequence). Trimming took 0 bases from V and 5 from J, leaving 10 bases between them. The length of the CDR3 is 14 residues. The chain's CDR3 is CASSLSRGSETQYF. The DNA for the CDR3 is TGTGCCAGCAGTTTATCCCGGGGCTCGGAGACCCAGTACTTC.

The chain recombines TRBV4-2 with TRBJ2-3; the D gene is possibly TRBD2 (6 bases). CDR1 and CDR2 (germline): LGHNA, YNFKEQ. The CDR3 has 16 residues. V was shortened by 0 bases and J by 1 base, with 11 bases between the two germline ends. Here the CDR3 reads CASSQDRGGGTDTQYF. The CDR3 DNA reads TGTGCCAGCAGCCAAGATCGGGGCGGGGGCACAGATACGCAGTATTTT.

This clone was recorded a few times. The CDR3 nucleotides read TGTGCCAGCAGGGAAAGGGGCAATTCACCCCTCCACTTT. Its protein product is CASRERGNSPLHF. The chain links TRBV6-1 to TRBJ1-6; a weak D match, TRBD1 (5 bases). The CDR3 has 13 amino acids. Germline V lookup: CDR1 MNHNS, CDR2 SASEGT. V shed 6 bases and J shed 7 bases, with 10 bases lying between them.

This sequence joins TRBV19 and TRBJ2-3; TRBD2 might be the D (6 bases). V was clipped by 10 bases and J by 3 bases, with 14 bases between them. The CDR3 has 13 amino acids. Per the germline V gene, CDR1 is LNHDA and CDR2 is SQIVND (reference sequence). As DNA, the CDR3 is TGTGCCACCTCAGGAGGAGGGACAGATACGCAGTATTTT. It codes for CATSGGGTDTQYF.

The rearrangement uses TRBV5-6 and TRBJ2-7, with 8 positions matching TRBD1. This CDR3 spans 15 amino acids. The V gene end was trimmed by 2 bases and the J gene end by 3 bases; junction bases not matched to a gene: 7. The germline V gene has CDR1 SGHDT and CDR2 YYEEEE. CDR3 sequence reads: CASSLTGTGDYEQYV. The CDR3 DNA reads TGTGCCAGCAGCTTAACCGGGACAGGCGACTACGAGCAGTACGTC.

This clone was counted between two and nine times. J is TRBJ1-1 and V is TRBV19, with D unclear. V lost 5 bases, J lost 1 base, and 11 bases lay in between. CDR1 LNHDA and CDR2 SQIVND come from the germline V gene (reference sequence). The CDR3 has 14 amino acids. DNA for the CDR3: TGTGCCAGTAGTTTAGGGCAGACGAACACTGAAGCTTTCTTT. It encodes CASSLGQTNTEAFF.

This clone occurred once. The CDR3 loop reads CASSPTRGTNVLTF. For the CDR3, the DNA is TGTGCCAGCTCACCTACCCGGGGGACCAACGTCCTGACTTTC. V gene TRBV18 combines with J gene TRBJ2-6, with D perhaps TRBD2 (6 bases). V lost 3 bases, J lost 8 bases, and 11 bases lay in between. CDR1 is KGHSH and CDR2 is LQKENI in the germline V gene. This CDR3 region has 14 residues.

The chain joins TRBV5-5 to TRBJ1-6, with 8 bases that match TRBD1. The CDR3 length is 15 residues. Germline trimming cut 2 bases from V and 7 bases from J; bases unmatched to any gene: 5. Germline V gene lookup returns CDR1 SGHKS and CDR2 YYEKEE (reference sequence). The CDR3: CASSFWTGQNSPLHF. CDR3 DNA: TGTGCCAGCAGCTTCTGGACAGGGCAGAATTCACCCCTCCACTTT.